Listed below are T cell receptor beta chains from one sample, sequenced in a study of CD8+CD57+ T cells in acquired aplastic anemia. TCRdb re-derived calls from the reads in MiXCR, one entry per CDR3 protein. The repertoire consists of around 430,000 distinct CDR3 sequences, with approximately 32% occurring once and the leading ten covering 0.75% to 0.95%. The material sequenced was sorted CD4+, CD8+, or CD8+CD57+ T cells (not recorded which) from PBMCs. These receptors all come from a human donor with aplastic anemia. Each CDR3 is given with its conserved first and last residue. D genes are given only for firm matches. Rows may omit the clone size; those that give it use once, few, many or a size class.

d_gene	v_gene	abundance	j_gene	CDR3nt	CDR3aa
NA	TRBV19	few	TRBJ1-4	TGTGCCAGTAGTAAGGTTCGCTTCAAAGTGGATGAAAAACTGTTTTTT	CASSKVRFKVDEKLFF
NA	TRBV5-1	NA	TRBJ1-2	TGCGCCAGCAGCTTGGCCGTCGGACAGTCTGGCTACACCTTC	CASSLAVGQSGYTF
NA	TRBV9	few	TRBJ2-3	TGTGCCAGCAGCCCCGAACTTATCCCAGATACGCAGTATTTT	CASSPELIPDTQYF
TRBD1	TRBV7-2	many	TRBJ1-5	TGTGCCAGCAGCTGGGGACAGGGTAGTCAGCCCCAGCATTTT	CASSWGQGSQPQHF
NA	TRBV7-2	many	TRBJ1-6	TGTGCCAGCAGCTTGGACACCTCCACCCTCCACTTT	CASSLDTSTLHF
NA	TRBV20-1	few	TRBJ2-1	TGCAGTGCTTTACCGCCCGGGAGTATAAATGAGCAGTTCTTC	CSALPPGSINEQFF
NA	TRBV10-3	few	TRBJ2-7	TGTGCCATCACGCAACCTGGGAGTAGCGAGCAGTACTTC	CAITQPGSSEQYF
NA	TRBV5-1	NA	TRBJ2-1	NA	CASSPVGEGNEQLF
NA	TRBV15	many	TRBJ2-5	TGTGCCACCAGCAGAGCGGGGGAAGAGACCCAGTACTTC	CATSRAGEETQYF
TRBD1	TRBV7-9	NA	TRBJ2-7	TGTGCCAGCAGCGCGGACAGGGGAAGTTACGAGCAGTACTTC	CASSADRGSYEQYF
TRBD2	TRBV20-1	NA	TRBJ2-1	TGCAGTGCTAGACCGAGCGGGAGGGCCTACAACAAGCAGTTCTTC	CSARPSGRAYNKQFF
TRBD1	TRBV12-3/TRBV12-4	NA	TRBJ1-2	TGTGCCAGCAGTCCTACCTCGAATCCGCGACAGGGTACTAACTATGGCTACACCTTC	CASSPTSNPRQGTNYGYTF
NA	TRBV29-1	many	TRBJ2-7	TGCAGCGTTGGGCCAGGGGTCTACGAGCAGTACTTC	CSVGPGVYEQYF
NA	TRBV20-1	few	TRBJ2-7	TGCAGTGCTCTCCGGAGGGACCGAGCCTCCTACGAGCAGTACTTC	CSALRRDRASYEQYF
NA	TRBV4-2	few	TRBJ2-1	TGTGCCAGCAGGTCTTATGGGCTTTCGGTATATGAGCAGTTCTTC	CASRSYGLSVYEQFF
NA	TRBV7-2	many	TRBJ1-1	TGTGCCAGCAGCCAATCGACAGGTAGCATCACTGAAGCTTTCTTT	CASSQSTGSITEAFF
NA	TRBV20-1	many	TRBJ1-5	TGCAGTGCTAGAGATCCCACAGGAACCAATCAGCCCCAGCATTTT	CSARDPTGTNQPQHF
TRBD1	TRBV7-9	NA	TRBJ2-7	TGTGCCAGCAGCCCGCCGAGACAGGGGCACGAGCAGTACTTC	CASSPPRQGHEQYF